One and the same sample provided the 29 T cell receptor beta chains below, sequenced in a study of blood T cells in healthy people across ages. Using a J-beta primer mix together with a sample-barcoded 5' primer, a second PCR was run for roughly 7 to 12 cycles. TCRdb analysed the 5' RACE reads with MiXCR anew, one entry per CDR3 protein. The sample yields approximately 940,000 distinct CDR3 sequences, 45% to 50% seen once. Material: blood. These receptors all stem from a man in his thirties or forties in good health.

On this clonotype itself: The junction differs from germline at one of its ends, possibly a read error. The rearrangement joins TRBV4-1 to TRBJ1-1, with D unclear. This CDR3 has 15 residues. Germline assignment: CDR1 MGHRA and CDR2 YSYEKL. CDR3 bases: TGCGCTAGCAGCCAGACGCCCGGGCCGAACACTGAAGCTTTCTTT. It is translated as CASSQTPGPNTEAFF.

This clonotype turned up a few times. This rearrangement joins TRBV6-2 or TRBV6-3 to TRBJ2-4, with a possible D match to TRBD1 (6 bases). This CDR3 is 16 amino acids long. Germline V gives CDR1 MNHEY, CDR2 SVGEGT. Trimming stripped 6 bases from V and 1 base from J, with 16 bases between. CDR3 DNA sequence: TGTGCCAGCAGCCGTGATTTAACAGGGGCCAAAAACATTCAGTACTTC. This sequence encodes CASSRDLTGAKNIQYF.

Concerning this clonotype: It may be a read error: a sequence one base away is much more abundant. This rearrangement joins TRBV29-1 to TRBJ2-1; D gene uncertain. TRBJ2-7 explains the end of the DNA better; the J call may be wrong. The CDR3 has 11 amino acids. Germline V CDR1 and CDR2: SQVTM, ANQGSEA. The CDR3 region is CSAGHYNEQYF. For the CDR3, the DNA is TGCAGCGCCGGGCATTACAATGAGCAGTACTTC.

This clonotype was seen a few times. V and J are TRBV28 and TRBJ2-7; 9 bases match TRBD1. Germline V CDR1 and CDR2: MDHEN, SYDVKM. Unmatched junction bases numbered 7, after V lost 5 bases and J lost 2 bases. This CDR3 region has 15 residues. The CDR3 sequence is CASSLGTGLPYEQYF. Here the CDR3 DNA reads TGTGCCAGCAGTCTCGGGACAGGGTTGCCCTACGAGCAGTACTTC.

The gene calls are TRBV6-1 and TRBJ2-2, with 11 bases fitting TRBD1. The CDR3 runs 14 residues. Trimming removed 7 bases from V and 4 bases from J; junction bases left unmatched: 2. Germline V gene lookup returns CDR1 MNHNS and CDR2 SASEGT. The CDR3 loop reads CASKGTGGTGELFF. The CDR3, as DNA: TGTGCCAGCAAGGGGACAGGGGGCACCGGGGAGCTGTTTTTT.

The rearrangement uses TRBV28 and TRBJ1-2, with TRBD1 matching 8 bases. The germline V gene has CDR1 MDHEN and CDR2 SYDVKM. The CDR3 is 14 amino acids. V was clipped by 5 bases and J by 4 bases; unmatched bases: 6. The CDR3, as DNA: TGTGCCAGCAGTACGACAGGGGTTAGCTATGGCTACACCTTC. Amino acid sequence: CASSTTGVSYGYTF.

In this sample, this clonotype turned up a few times. V and J are TRBV6-5 and TRBJ2-1; perhaps D is TRBD1 or TRBD2 (5 bases each). Germline values: CDR1 MNHEY, CDR2 SVGAGI. The CDR3 sequence is 14 residues long. The V end was cut by 10 bases, the J end by 3 bases, with 16 bases between. The CDR3 protein is CATESGRNYNEQFF. The CDR3 DNA reads as TGTGCCACCGAATCGGGACGCAACTACAATGAGCAGTTCTTC.

The chain uses TRBV27 and TRBJ1-5; 9 bases fit TRBD1. The V gene's germline CDR1 is MNHEY and CDR2 SMNVEV (reference sequence). The CDR3 contains 15 residues. V shed 4 bases, J shed 0 bases, and the junction held 1 base outside the gene matches. The CDR3 region is CASSWTGVSNQPQHF. As DNA, the CDR3 is TGTGCCAGCAGTTGGACAGGGGTTAGCAATCAGCCCCAGCATTTT.

The J gene is TRBJ2-3, the V gene TRBV27, with 8 positions matching TRBD1. The CDR3 consists of 15 residues. Trimming at V came to 4 bases and at J to 1 base, leaving 4 bases not matched to a gene. Looked up from germline, CDR1 is MNHEY and CDR2 is SMNVEV (reference sequence). CDR3 coding DNA: TGTGCCAGCAGTTCGTCGACAGGGGGCACAGATACGCAGTATTTT. Its translation is CASSSSTGGTDTQYF.

As concerns this clonotype: At one of its ends the junction is not consistent with the germline gene, which may arise from a read error. The chain joins TRBV7-2 to TRBJ2-3; maybe TRBD2 (5 bases). Per germline, CDR1 SGHTA and CDR2 FQGNSA. This CDR3 has 13 residues. The CDR3 DNA follows: TGTGCCAGCAGCTTAGCGGAGGCAGATACGCAGTGTTTT. Translated: CASSLAEADTQCF.

This clonotype has more than one count but fewer than ten. The chain carries TRBV5-6 and TRBJ2-1, with 10 bases matching TRBD1. CDR1 and CDR2 (germline): SGHDT, YYEEEE. V was clipped by 3 bases and J by 5 bases; unmatched bases: 8. The CDR3 consists of 16 residues. This CDR3 reads CASSSDRGAVHNEQFF. Here the CDR3 DNA reads TGTGCCAGCAGCTCGGACAGGGGGGCGGTGCACAATGAGCAGTTCTTC.

About this clonotype itself: A much bigger clone sits one base away, suggesting this may be a read error. The J gene is TRBJ2-5, the V gene TRBV28; tentatively, D is TRBD1 (5 bases). Germline CDR1 MDHEN, CDR2 SYDVKM. This CDR3 region has 14 residues. The CDR3 reads CASRQVSSQETRYF. The CDR3 DNA reads TGTGCCAGCAGACAGGTGTCTTCCCAAGAGACCCGGTACTTC.

This clonotype was recorded at least ten times. The chain is built from TRBV4-2 and TRBJ2-1, with TRBD2 matching over 11 bases. J lost 2 bases, V lost 4 bases, and 1 base had no gene match. Germline V CDR1 and CDR2: LGHNA, YNFKEQ. The length of the CDR3 is 15 residues. CDR3 sequence reads: CASSPSGGTYNEQFF. For the CDR3, the DNA is TGTGCCAGCAGCCCTAGCGGGGGGACCTACAATGAGCAGTTCTTC.

V usage is TRBV27 and J usage is TRBJ1-5, with no clear D. The CDR3 is made up of 15 amino acids. Trimming stripped 6 bases from V and 0 bases from J, with 12 bases between. The germline gives CDR1 MNHEY, CDR2 SMNVEV (reference sequence). CDR3 residues: CASRPTSLSNQPQHF. The CDR3 region has the DNA TGTGCCAGCAGGCCCACATCCCTTAGCAATCAGCCCCAGCATTTT.

This clonotype occurred a few times. This chain joins TRBV5-1 and TRBJ2-5; 9 nucleotides line up with TRBD1. The germline V gene encodes CDR1 SGHRS and CDR2 YFSETQ. This CDR3 has 15 amino acids. V shed 0 bases, J shed 7 bases, and the junction held 7 bases outside the gene matches. CDR3 sequence: CASSLATGQGGTQYF. DNA of the CDR3: TGCGCCAGCAGCTTGGCCACGGGACAGGGAGGGACCCAGTACTTC.

The chain combines TRBV29-1 with TRBJ1-1, with TRBD1 matching 7 bases. CDR1 and CDR2 (germline): SQVTM, ANQGSEA. The length of the CDR3 is 11 residues. CDR3 amino acids: CNGRQGTEAFF. CDR3 in DNA: TGCAACGGCAGACAGGGAACTGAAGCTTTCTTT. Full variable domain (missing parts from reference TRBV29-1 and TRBJ1-1): SAVISQKPSRDICQRGTSLTIQCQVDSQVTMMFWYRQQPGQSLTLIATANQGSEATYESGFVIDKFPISRPNLTFSTLTVSNMSPEDSSIYLCNGRQGTEAFFGQGTRLTVV.

This sequence joins TRBV9 and TRBJ2-3; TRBD2 is a possible D gene (5 bases). There are 16 residues in the CDR3. Trimming left V 3 bases short and J 0 bases short, with 14 bases between. Germline assignment: CDR1 SGDLS and CDR2 YYNGEE. The CDR3 loop is CASSAGLRESTDTQYF. CDR3 bases: TGTGCCAGCAGCGCCGGACTGAGGGAGAGCACAGATACGCAGTATTTT.

There are a few counts of this clonotype. The gene calls are TRBV12-3 or TRBV12-4 and TRBJ2-1; the D gene is possibly TRBD2 (5 bases). TRBJ2-7 explains the end of the DNA better; the J call may be wrong. The length of the CDR3 is 14 residues. In DNA, the CDR3 is TGTGCCAGCAGTTTAACTAGTCCCTACAATGAGCAGTACTTC. Amino acid sequence: CASSLTSPYNEQYF.

The rearrangement uses TRBV9 and TRBJ2-1, with a possible D match to TRBD1 (5 bases). Germline V gene lookup returns CDR1 SGDLS and CDR2 YYNGEE. This CDR3 is 16 amino acids long. V dropped 3 bases and J dropped 2 bases, with 15 bases sitting between them. The CDR3 sequence is CASSAPRARTYNEQFF. CDR3 sequence (DNA): TGTGCCAGCAGCGCCCCCAGGGCCAGGACCTACAATGAGCAGTTCTTC.

The chain carries TRBV3-1 and TRBJ2-7, with D possibly TRBD1 on 5 matching bases. The CDR3 is made up of 13 amino acids. V was shortened by 2 bases and J by 2 bases, with 7 bases between the two germline ends. CDR1 and CDR2 from the germline V gene are LGHDT and YNNKEL (reference sequence). DNA of the CDR3: TGTGCCAGCAGCCAAAGGGGAACCTACGAGCAGTACTTC. It encodes CASSQRGTYEQYF.

J is TRBJ1-5 and V is TRBV4-1; TRBD1 is a possible D gene (6 bases). Germline V gene data show CDR1 as MGHRA and CDR2 as YSYEKL. This CDR3 contains 15 residues. Trimming stripped 0 bases from V and 5 bases from J, with 11 bases between. Written as DNA, the CDR3 is TGCGCCAGCAGCCAAGAAGGACAGCAGCATCAGCCCCAGCATTTT. It yields the protein CASSQEGQQHQPQHF.

V and J are TRBV29-1 and TRBJ2-1, with D possibly matching TRBD1 (5 bases). Per germline, CDR1 SQVTM and CDR2 ANQGSEA. The CDR3 has 13 residues. V lost 4 bases and J lost 0, with 7 bases in between. CDR3 nucleotides: TGCAGCGTTGGACAGAGCTCCTACAATGAGCAGTTCTTC. Its protein product is CSVGQSSYNEQFF.

This clonotype was seen more than once but under ten times. The chain has TRBV6-1 and TRBJ2-1; 11 nucleotides match TRBD1. CDR3 length equals 14 residues. Germline V gene sequence: CDR1 MNHNS, CDR2 SASEGT. V was clipped by 7 bases and J by 6 bases; unmatched bases: 5. CDR3 coding DNA: TGTGCCAGCACCCCGGGACAGGGGGGCAATGAGCAGTTCTTC. Residues: CASTPGQGGNEQFF.

The rearrangement uses TRBV25-1 and TRBJ2-7; 11 nucleotides agree with TRBD2. Germline V gene data show CDR1 as MGHDK and CDR2 as SYGVNS. J was trimmed by 7 bases and V by 5 bases; bases with no gene match: 10. This CDR3 comprises 15 residues. CDR3 DNA: TGTGCCAGCAGTCCAAGACTAGCGGGGATGGGGGAGCAGTACTTC. It is translated as CASSPRLAGMGEQYF.

On this clonotype itself: A much larger clone lies a single base off, so this may be a read error. The V and J genes are TRBV29-1 and TRBJ2-7, with 10 bases aligning to TRBD1. Germline CDR1 is SQVTM and CDR2 is ANQGSEA. The CDR3 loop spans 12 amino acids. In DNA form, the CDR3 reads TGCAGCGTGTCGGGACAGGGGACCGAGCAGTGCTTC. This encodes CSVSGQGTEQCF.

The gene calls are TRBV5-4 and TRBJ2-5; 10 positions agree with TRBD1. The CDR3 covers 13 residues. J was trimmed by 11 bases and V by 4 bases; bases with no gene match: 8. Germline CDR1 and CDR2: SGHNT and YYREEE (reference sequence). CDR3 amino acids: CASSGDRGFTQYF. CDR3 bases: TGTGCCAGCAGCGGGGACAGGGGTTTTACTCAGTACTTC. The complete variable domain, with remaining parts taken from reference TRBV5-4 and TRBJ2-5, reads ETGVTQSPTHLIKTRGQQVTLRCSSQSGHNTVSWYQQALGQGPQFIFQYYREEENGRGNFPPRFSGLQFPNYSSELNVNALELDDSALYLCASSGDRGFTQYFGPGTRLLVL.

This clonotype was seen a few times. The chain uses TRBV4-2 and TRBJ2-5, with 7 bases that match TRBD1. The V gene's germline CDR1 is LGHNA and CDR2 YNFKEQ. Germline trimming cut 4 bases from V and 1 base from J; bases unmatched to any gene: 6. The CDR3 loop spans 15 amino acids. The CDR3 protein is CASSPYSGGQETQYF. The CDR3 bases are TGTGCCAGCAGCCCCTATTCAGGGGGCCAAGAGACCCAGTACTTC.

V gene TRBV6-2 or TRBV6-3 combines with J gene TRBJ2-7; 7 positions match TRBD1. The germline V gene has CDR1 MNHEY and CDR2 SVGEGT. The CDR3 covers 13 residues. V shed 7 bases and J 6 bases; nucleotides not matched to a gene: 9. The CDR3 loop reads CASTRRQGGEQYF. CDR3 DNA sequence: TGTGCCAGCACCAGAAGACAGGGCGGCGAGCAGTACTTC.

This chain links TRBV4-1 with TRBJ2-5, with a weak D call TRBD1 (7 bases). V shed 2 bases and J shed 2 bases, with 15 bases lying between them. CDR3 length: 16 residues. CDR1 and CDR2 from the germline V gene are MGHRA and YSYEKL. In nucleotides, the CDR3 is TGCGCCAGCAGCCAAACTGGAGGGGACAGACAAGAGACCCAGTACTTC. Translation: CASSQTGGDRQETQYF.